This T cell receptor beta chain comes out of a study of cytomegalovirus exposure and HLA in healthy donors (dated by TCRdb to the late 2010s). General notes on the study: According to a later analysis, the roughly 120 validation repertoires were produced on the same platform as the 666 repertoires of the first cohort. The study aimed to test whether cataloging public T cell receptors could reveal signatures of past pathogen exposure. In addition to the first cohort of 666 subjects, a separate validation cohort of approximately 120 different subjects was used. The study combined high-throughput TCR immunosequencing, statistical association of individual TCRs with disease status, and machine learning to predict cytomegalovirus infection status. The paper as a whole reports these results and caveats: A later analysis found that TCRs clustered in the first cohort also tended to co-occur in the roughly 120 validation repertoires, with roughly 95% of cluster scores above 0. In both the original and validation cohorts, the classifier was reported to diagnose cytomegalovirus status with high specificity and sensitivity. The study gave a list of 150 to 200 TCR beta chains associated with cytomegalovirus. A later analysis lacked HLA typing for the validation cohort, so it scored co-occurrence in that cohort across all 120 or so repertoires. In vitro tests confirmed that three of the cytomegalovirus-associated TCR beta chains recognize cytomegalovirus antigens. It was suggested by the authors that the approach could potentially be generalized to other disease states and immunological phenotypes. Most TCR sequences were seen in very few donors, while some public TCRs were found in many individuals.

From the cysteine through the phenylalanine, the CDR3 covers 14 amino acids. Solely the CDR3 DNA is kept, with 42 bases framed from the first base. CDR1 and CDR2 (SGHRS, YFSETQ) derive from the germline V gene. Relative to germline, V is missing 4 bases and J is missing 5 bases, with 5 bases of the junction outside any gene match. The library was prepared using the immunoSEQ multiplex PCR assay. Concerning the study's data processing: To diagnose cytomegalovirus status from the catalog of TCR beta chain sequences, a statistical classification framework was built. TCRdb provides this immuneACCESS table in a form limited to in-frame rearrangements. Some clones are lacking; in checked studies, under half of them reflect an unresolved V gene, and why the rest are absent is not known. V and J calls and clone size follow that table, whereas D and trimming were derived from the DNA. For this sample the table gives under 85,000 clones, of which nearly 95% were detected only once. The ten largest clones represent approximately 2.1% of the sample.

Regarding this clone: Which antigen it targets is not known. No base-level quality is on record; no much larger clone is a single base apart.

Separate from the roughly 700-subject first cohort, the validation cohort of 120 subjects was the group to which the donors belonged. The sequence joins TRBV5-1 to TRBJ1-2; 10 junctional bases match TRBD1. This sequence originates from a woman between 18 and 30 years old in good health and CMV-seronegative. Sequenced material: PBMCs. The encoded CDR3 is CASSQGGQGYGYTF. DNA sequence: TGCGCCAGCAGCCAGGGGGGACAGGGGTATGGCTACACCTTC.